These 17 T cell receptor beta chains were all obtained from the same sample, sequenced in a study of T cell changes during pregnancy in multiple sclerosis (dated by TCRdb to between 2019 and 2020). Preparation of the library involved the immunoSEQ multiplex PCR assay. This immuneACCESS table, as held by TCRdb, lists in-frame sequences with V and J called but not all clones. Of the missing ones, under half trace to an unresolved V gene in checked studies; the others have no known cause. The sample table lists around 80,000 clones, around 92% of them with a count of one. In total, the top ten clones hold 2.6% of the sample. This material consisted of peripheral blood, taken before pregnancy. The receptors were sampled from a female donor with multiple sclerosis, enrolled in a pregnancy study.

This chain links TRBV6-5 with TRBJ2-1; 10 bases line up with TRBD1. In germline, CDR1 is MNHEY, CDR2 SVGAGI. V lost 2 bases, J lost 6 bases, and 4 bases stayed unmatched. The CDR3 has 15 residues. CDR3 sequence (DNA): TGTGCCAGCAGTTACGGGACAGGGGCAGGCAATGAGCAGTTCTTC. Its translation: CASSYGTGAGNEQFF.

This clone appeared once. The rearrangement joins TRBV28 to TRBJ1-1, with 7 bases fitting TRBD1. The CDR3 runs 15 residues. J was trimmed by 1 base and V by 5 bases; bases with no gene match: 7. Germline V gene lookup returns CDR1 MDHEN and CDR2 SYDVKM. CDR3 sequence (DNA): TGTGCCAGCAGTCGGAGGGGGCCCTCGAACACTGAAGCTTTCTTT. It codes for CASSRRGPSNTEAFF.

The chain has TRBV6-1 and TRBJ2-3; 8 bases are a match to TRBD2. CDR3 length: 16 amino acids. Germline CDR1 reads MNHNS; CDR2 reads SASEGT. V lost 2 bases and J lost 1; bases outside the gene matches: 5. CDR3 in DNA: TGTGCCAGCAGTGAATCGAGCGGGAGCCGCACAGATACGCAGTATTTT. It translates to CASSESSGSRTDTQYF.

The chain has TRBV7-8 and TRBJ2-7; perhaps TRBD2 as D (6 bases). The CDR3 has 16 amino acids. Germline assignment: CDR1 SGHVS and CDR2 FQNEAQ. The germline V and J ends were trimmed by 1 base and 5 bases, with 18 bases remaining between them. The CDR3 region has the DNA TGTGCCAGCAGCTTAGTACGCGGAGGGATCGGGCACGAGCAGTACTTC. Translation: CASSLVRGGIGHEQYF.

This rearrangement joins TRBV7-8 to TRBJ1-4; 7 nucleotides match TRBD1. V shed 3 bases, J shed 8 bases, and the junction held 6 bases outside the gene matches. Germline V gene sequence: CDR1 SGHVS, CDR2 FQNEAQ. The CDR3 spans 14 residues. The CDR3 loop reads CASSFDRAREKLFF. CDR3 nucleotide sequence: TGTGCCAGCAGCTTTGACAGGGCCAGGGAAAAACTGTTTTTT.

As DNA, the CDR3 is TGTGCCACCGGACATCCTAGCACAGATACGCAGTATTTT. It translates to CATGHPSTDTQYF. V is TRBV28 and J is TRBJ2-3, with D possibly being TRBD1 (5 bases). Germline assignment: CDR1 MDHEN and CDR2 SYDVKM. The length of the CDR3 is 13 residues. Trimming left V 10 bases short and J 0 bases short, with 11 bases between.

V usage is TRBV18 and J usage is TRBJ1-2; TRBD1 matches at 9 bases. The CDR3 loop spans 14 amino acids. The V and J ends lost 7 bases and 2 bases, in that order; junction bases with no gene match: 5. Germline V lookup: CDR1 KGHSH, CDR2 LQKENI. The CDR3 spells CASLTGTGNYGYTF. CDR3 in DNA: TGTGCCAGCTTAACCGGGACAGGGAACTATGGCTACACCTTC. Full variable domain (rest looked up from reference TRBV18 and TRBJ1-2): NAGVMQNPRHLVRRRGQEARLRCSPMKGHSHVYWYRQLPEEGLKFMVYLQKENIIDESGMPKERFSAEFPKEGPSILRIQQVVRGDSAAYFCASLTGTGNYGYTFGSGTRLTVV.

This chain links TRBV19 with TRBJ1-1; 9 nucleotides match TRBD1. The J segment lost 4 bases and the V segment lost 2 bases, leaving 8 bases of the junction unmatched. CDR1 is LNHDA and CDR2 is SQIVND in the germline V gene (reference sequence). CDR3 length: 16 residues. Written as DNA, the CDR3 is TGTGCCAGTAGTATAAAGGGACAGGGTTGGAGCACTGAAGCTTTCTTT. This sequence encodes CASSIKGQGWSTEAFF.

The V gene is TRBV6-6, the J gene TRBJ2-7; 8 bases are shared with TRBD2. J was trimmed by 1 base and V by 2 bases; bases with no gene match: 4. From germline, CDR1 is MNHNY and CDR2 SVGAGI (reference sequence). The CDR3 is made up of 15 amino acids. This chain's CDR3 is CASSYDAGGSYEQYF. The CDR3 nucleotides are TGTGCCAGCAGTTACGACGCGGGAGGATCCTACGAGCAGTACTTC.

This clone was seen a handful of times. V and J are TRBV4-3 and TRBJ1-6; no clear D gene. The length of the CDR3 is 13 residues. V lost 0 bases, J lost 10 bases, and 7 bases lay in between. The germline CDR1 and CDR2 sequences are LGHNA and YSLEER. As DNA, the CDR3 is TGCGCCAGCAGCCAAGATGCGGAGTCACCCCTCCACTTT. Its translation is CASSQDAESPLHF.

The V gene is TRBV19, the J gene TRBJ2-1; 7 bases are a match to TRBD1. Trimming cost V 0 bases and J 8 bases; bases outside gene matches: 16. The CDR3 length is 18 residues. Germline V gene sequence: CDR1 LNHDA, CDR2 SQIVND (reference sequence). Here the CDR3 DNA reads TGTGCCAGTAGTATAGATTGGGGGACAGTCGACTCTGGGGATGAGCAGTTCTTC. Protein product: CASSIDWGTVDSGDEQFF.

A single count supports this clone. The V call is TRBV25-1, the J call TRBJ2-5; tentatively, D is TRBD2 (5 bases). V lost 2 bases to trimming and J lost 5 bases, with 12 bases between them. The V gene's germline CDR1 is MGHDK and CDR2 SYGVNS. The CDR3 totals 14 residues. The CDR3 nucleotides read TGTGCCAGCAGTGAACGTCTTAGCGCGGAGACCCAGTACTTC. This sequence encodes CASSERLSAETQYF.

This clone was detected only once. The chain combines TRBV30 with TRBJ2-3; unclear D gene. Germline V gene lookup returns CDR1 GTSNPN and CDR2 SVGIG (reference sequence). The V end lost 3 bases, the J end lost 4 bases, and 20 bases lay between the germline ends. The CDR3 is made up of 16 amino acids. CDR3 sequence: CAWSYQRGVVADTQYF. CDR3 coding DNA: TGTGCCTGGAGCTACCAGCGAGGTGTTGTGGCAGATACGCAGTATTTT.

The rearrangement uses TRBV5-1 and TRBJ2-5; TRBD1 matches at 7 bases. J gave up 4 bases and V 0 bases, and 12 bases lay outside the gene matches. Per germline, CDR1 SGHRS and CDR2 YFSETQ. The CDR3 consists of 17 residues. CDR3 sequence reads: CASSLDLGGAAGETQYF. In DNA, the CDR3 is TGCGCCAGCAGCTTGGATTTAGGGGGCGCGGCTGGAGAGACCCAGTACTTC.

The V and J genes are TRBV5-1 and TRBJ1-2, with a possible D match to TRBD1 (6 bases). Per the germline V gene, CDR1 is SGHRS and CDR2 is YFSETQ. The CDR3 runs to 16 residues. Trimming removed 1 base from V and 2 bases from J, with 15 bases in between. CDR3 bases: TGCGCCAGCAGCTTGCCGACAGGTACTCAAAACTATGGCTACACCTTC. Residues: CASSLPTGTQNYGYTF.

This chain joins TRBV7-9 and TRBJ2-5; 9 bases map to TRBD1. Per germline, CDR1 SEHNR and CDR2 FQNEAQ (reference sequence). The CDR3 is made up of 15 amino acids. After removal of 1 base from V and 4 bases from J, the junction contained 4 bases not matched to a gene. The CDR3 bases are TGTGCCAGCAGCTTAGTTACAGGGGGCTCAGAGACCCAGTACTTC. Encoded protein: CASSLVTGGSETQYF.

This clone has a single count. The chain uses TRBV5-1 and TRBJ2-7; D is ambiguous. Looked up from germline, CDR1 is SGHRS and CDR2 is YFSETQ. This CDR3 comprises 14 residues. V was clipped by 0 bases and J by 2 bases, with 9 bases between them. The CDR3 is CASSLGAPTYEQYF. The CDR3 coding sequence is TGCGCCAGCAGCTTGGGGGCCCCGACCTACGAGCAGTACTTC.